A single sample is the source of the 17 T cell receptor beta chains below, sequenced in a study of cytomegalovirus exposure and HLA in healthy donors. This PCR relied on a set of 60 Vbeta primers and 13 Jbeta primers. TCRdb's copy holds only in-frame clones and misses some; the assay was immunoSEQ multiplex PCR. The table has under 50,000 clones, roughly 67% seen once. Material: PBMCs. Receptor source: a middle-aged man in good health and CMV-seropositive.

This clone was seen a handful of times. The chain's CDR3 is CASSEIGENTEAFF. In DNA form, the CDR3 reads TGCGCCAGCAGTGAAATAGGAGAGAACACTGAAGCTTTCTTT. The genes are TRBV10-2 and TRBJ1-1; no clear D gene. Trimming stripped 3 bases from V and 1 base from J, with 9 bases between. CDR1 WSHSY and CDR2 SAAADI come from the germline V gene. The CDR3 covers 14 residues.

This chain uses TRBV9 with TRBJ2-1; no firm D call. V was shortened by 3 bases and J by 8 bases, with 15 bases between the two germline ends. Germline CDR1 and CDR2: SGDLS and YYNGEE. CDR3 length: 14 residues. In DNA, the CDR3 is TGTGCCAGCAGCGCCGGTCTCCTCCGCGATGAGCAGTTCTTC. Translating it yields CASSAGLLRDEQFF.

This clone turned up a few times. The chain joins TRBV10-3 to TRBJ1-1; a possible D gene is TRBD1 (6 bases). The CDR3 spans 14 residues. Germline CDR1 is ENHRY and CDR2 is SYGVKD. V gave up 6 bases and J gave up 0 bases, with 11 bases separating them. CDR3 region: CAISSTGLNTEAFF. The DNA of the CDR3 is TGTGCCATCAGCTCGACAGGCCTGAACACTGAAGCTTTCTTT.

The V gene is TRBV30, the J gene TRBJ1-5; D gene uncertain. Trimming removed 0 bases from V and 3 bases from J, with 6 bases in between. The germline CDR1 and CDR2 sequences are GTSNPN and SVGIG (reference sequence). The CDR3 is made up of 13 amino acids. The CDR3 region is CAWSVADNQPQHF. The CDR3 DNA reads TGTGCCTGGAGTGTAGCCGACAATCAGCCCCAGCATTTT.

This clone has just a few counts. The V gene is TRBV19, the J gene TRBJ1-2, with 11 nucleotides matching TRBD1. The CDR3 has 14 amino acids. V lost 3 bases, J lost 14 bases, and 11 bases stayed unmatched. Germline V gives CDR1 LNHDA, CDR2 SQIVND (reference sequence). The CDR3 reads CASSIGTGGTLATF. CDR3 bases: TGTGCCAGTAGTATCGGGACAGGGGGAACTCTGGCTACCTTC.

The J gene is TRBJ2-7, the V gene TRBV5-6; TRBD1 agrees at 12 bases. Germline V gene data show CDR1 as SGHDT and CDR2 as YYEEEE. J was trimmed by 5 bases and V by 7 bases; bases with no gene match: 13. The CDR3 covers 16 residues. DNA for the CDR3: TGTGCCAGCCTAATTGGACCGGGACAGGGGGCCGACGAGCAGTACTTC. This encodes CASLIGPGQGADEQYF.

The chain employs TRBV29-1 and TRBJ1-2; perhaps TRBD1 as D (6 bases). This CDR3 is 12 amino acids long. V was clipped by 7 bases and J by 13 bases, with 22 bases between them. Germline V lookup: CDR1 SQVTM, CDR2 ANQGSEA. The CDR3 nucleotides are TGCAGCGCCCTCCCGAGCTGGGGGCGGTCCACCTTC. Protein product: CSALPSWGRSTF.

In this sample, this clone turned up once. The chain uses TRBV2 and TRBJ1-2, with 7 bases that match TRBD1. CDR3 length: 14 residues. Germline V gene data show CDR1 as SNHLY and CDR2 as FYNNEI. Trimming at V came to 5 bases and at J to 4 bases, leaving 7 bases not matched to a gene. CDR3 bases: TGTGCCAGCAGTCCTCAGGGGGTTGCCTATGGCTACACCTTC. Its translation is CASSPQGVAYGYTF.

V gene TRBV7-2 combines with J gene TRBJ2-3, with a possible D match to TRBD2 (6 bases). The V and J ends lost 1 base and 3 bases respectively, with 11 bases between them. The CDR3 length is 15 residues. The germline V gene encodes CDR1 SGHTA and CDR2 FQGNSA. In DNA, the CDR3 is TGTGCCAGCAGCTTAGTTGGACGGGGGACAGATACGCAGTATTTT. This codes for CASSLVGRGTDTQYF.

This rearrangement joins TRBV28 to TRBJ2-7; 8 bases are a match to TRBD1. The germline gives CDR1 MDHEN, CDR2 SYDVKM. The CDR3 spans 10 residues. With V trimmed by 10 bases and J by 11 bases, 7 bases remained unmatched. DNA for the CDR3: TGTGCCACCCAGGACAGGGACAAGTACTTC. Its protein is CATQDRDKYF.

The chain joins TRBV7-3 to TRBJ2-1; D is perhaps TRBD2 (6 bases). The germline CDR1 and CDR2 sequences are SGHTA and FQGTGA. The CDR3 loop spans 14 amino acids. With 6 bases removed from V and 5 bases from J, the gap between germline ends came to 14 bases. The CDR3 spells CASSPRRDHNEQFF. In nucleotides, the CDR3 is TGTGCCAGCAGTCCACGGCGGGACCACAATGAGCAGTTCTTC.

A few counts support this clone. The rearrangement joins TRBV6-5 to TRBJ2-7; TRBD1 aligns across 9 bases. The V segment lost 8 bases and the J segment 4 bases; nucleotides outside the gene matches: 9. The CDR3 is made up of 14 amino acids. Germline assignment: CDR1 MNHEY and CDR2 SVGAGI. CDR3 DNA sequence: TGTGCCAGCCGTTTCGGACAGGGGATATACGAGCAGTACTTC. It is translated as CASRFGQGIYEQYF.

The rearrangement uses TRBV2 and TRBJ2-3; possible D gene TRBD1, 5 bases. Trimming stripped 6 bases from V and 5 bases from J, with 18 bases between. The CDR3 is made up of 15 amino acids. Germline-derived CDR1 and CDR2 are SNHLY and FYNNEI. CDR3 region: CASRYRSVEGDTQYF. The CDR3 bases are TGTGCCAGCAGGTACAGGAGCGTAGAAGGAGATACGCAGTATTTT.

CDR3 DNA: TGTGCCAGCAGCTTAGACACCAATCAGCCCCAGCATTTT. Translating gives CASSLDTNQPQHF. This chain links TRBV7-9 with TRBJ1-5; D call uncertain. The CDR3 is 13 residues long. V shed 1 base and J shed 3 bases, with 4 bases lying between them. Germline CDR1 is SEHNR and CDR2 is FQNEAQ (reference sequence).

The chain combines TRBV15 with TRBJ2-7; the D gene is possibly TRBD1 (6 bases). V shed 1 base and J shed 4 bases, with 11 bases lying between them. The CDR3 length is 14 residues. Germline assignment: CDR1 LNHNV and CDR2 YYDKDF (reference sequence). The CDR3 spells CATSRGQDFYEQYF. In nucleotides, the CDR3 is TGTGCCACCAGCAGAGGACAGGATTTTTACGAGCAGTACTTC.

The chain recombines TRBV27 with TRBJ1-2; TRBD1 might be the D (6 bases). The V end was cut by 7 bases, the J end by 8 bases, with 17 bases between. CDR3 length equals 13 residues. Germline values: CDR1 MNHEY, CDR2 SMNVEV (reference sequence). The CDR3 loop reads CASNPTGREGYTF. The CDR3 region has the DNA TGTGCCAGCAACCCCACAGGGAGAGAAGGCTACACCTTC.

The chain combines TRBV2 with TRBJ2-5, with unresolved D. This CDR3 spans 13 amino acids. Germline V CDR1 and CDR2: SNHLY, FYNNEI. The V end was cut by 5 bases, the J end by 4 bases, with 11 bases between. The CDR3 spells CASSYLERETQYF. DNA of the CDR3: TGTGCCAGCAGTTACCTAGAGCGAGAGACCCAGTACTTC. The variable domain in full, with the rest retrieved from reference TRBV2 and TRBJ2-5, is EPEVTQTPSHQVTQMGQEVILRCVPISNHLYFYWYRQILGQKVEFLVSFYNNEISEKSEIFDDQFSVERPDGSNFTLKIRSTKLEDSAMYFCASSYLERETQYFGPGTRLLVL.